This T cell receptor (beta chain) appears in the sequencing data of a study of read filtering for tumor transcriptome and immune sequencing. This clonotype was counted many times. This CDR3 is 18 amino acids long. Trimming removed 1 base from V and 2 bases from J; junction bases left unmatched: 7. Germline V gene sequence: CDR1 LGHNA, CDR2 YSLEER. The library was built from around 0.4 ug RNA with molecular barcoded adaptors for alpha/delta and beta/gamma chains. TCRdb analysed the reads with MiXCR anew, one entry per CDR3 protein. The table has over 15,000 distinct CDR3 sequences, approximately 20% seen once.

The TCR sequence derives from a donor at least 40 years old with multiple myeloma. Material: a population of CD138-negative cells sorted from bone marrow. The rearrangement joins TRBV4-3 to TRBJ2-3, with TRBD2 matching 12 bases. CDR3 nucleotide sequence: TGCGCCAGCAGCCAAGTACTAGCGGGAGGTGGGGCCACAGATACGCAGTATTTT. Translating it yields CASSQVLAGGGATDTQYF.